The source of this TCR beta chain is a study of cytomegalovirus exposure and HLA in healthy donors (TCRdb year 2017). About the full investigation: In an earlier analysis of some 550 of the donors, 276 Gb of sequence data and 90 million to 130 million unique TCR beta sequences from roughly 180 million T cells were reported. Both class I and class II loci were covered by HLA typing, at four-digit resolution. All discovery cohort repertoires had been generated using a single sequencing platform. To predict cytomegalovirus infection status, the study combined high-throughput TCR immunosequencing, statistical association of individual TCRs with disease status, and machine learning. To decide whether each TCR beta V gene segment behaved as functional or pseudogenic, an earlier analysis of some 580 of the donors relied on high-throughput TCR beta sequencing. Rather than using new phenotypic data, the later analysis identified candidate immune exposures from TCR beta sequences and from how often those sequences occurred across donors. In a later genetic analysis, genome-wide SNP genotypes for about 55% of the 666 donors were used, and that subset was treated as a discovery cohort. Of the roughly 420 genotyped donors, roughly 76% were placed in the genetic ancestry cluster associated with self-reported Caucasian donors. A later analysis re-analyzed previously published TCR beta repertoires from hundreds of donors and added high-resolution HLA genotyping to study TCR occurrence patterns. The number of typed donors differed by locus: about 620-630 for A, B, C, DRB1 and DQB1; approximately 520 for DQA1; roughly 600 for DPA1; and some 450 for DPB1. Approximately 300 gigabases of sequencing data and around 87 million unique TCR sequences were included in an early release covering 550 to 650 HLA-typed donors. Among some 400 genotyped donors of the cohort, an average of approximately 240,000 unique TCR beta nucleotide sequences were sequenced per donor, about a sixth of them non-productive. The study profiled the T cell repertoires of hundreds of subjects by immunosequencing and related them to cytomegalovirus serostatus. A separate validation cohort of roughly 110 different subjects was used in addition to the approximately 670-subject first cohort. A few DR-DQ haplotypes were handled as single units for association and clustering because linkage in the cohort was strong. Donor age, sex, ethnicity and CMV serostatus were compiled alongside the repertoire data. The study was designed to test whether signatures of past pathogen exposure could be identified by cataloging public T cell receptors. Study-wide conclusions, independent of this receptor: Assigning TCR associations to individual alleles was difficult when HLA alleles, especially DR and DQ, strongly co-occurred. In a later analysis, HLA-associated TCR beta chains showed more clonal expansion and lower generation probabilities than non-associated chains that were equally common. A later analysis found that TCR association rates varied across HLA loci, with DRB1 alleles showing the most associated TCRs and HLA-C alleles the fewest. The cohort was sequenced for TCR beta chains only, and without alpha or paired-chain data the features that could be detected were limited. Three of the identified cytomegalovirus-associated TCR beta chains were confirmed in vitro to be specific for cytomegalovirus antigens. Compared with the roughly 670-donor mean, donors in an Asian-associated ancestry cluster had fewer N-insertions in productive TCRs, according to a later genetic analysis. The classifier was reported to diagnose cytomegalovirus status with high specificity and sensitivity in both the original cohort and the validation cohort. V-gene and J-gene trimming of TCR beta chains was associated with a missense DCLRE1C variant in a later genetic analysis, and the association was replicated in an independent cohort. Most CMV-associated TCR beta chains appeared to be HLA-restricted in a later analysis, and the HLA associations seemed to be driven largely by CMV exposure. Some IMGT-functional V segments, including TRBV6-2 and TRBV6-3, could not be told apart with the 87-base-pair reads, so those segments were excluded. A further reported finding was that TCR beta sequences accurately predicted the HLA-A and HLA-B alleles for most subjects in the first cohort. Correlated functional status among segregating V segments might reflect linkage disequilibrium, but an unknown experimental factor could not be ruled out. A cluster of highly shared sequence variants was judged likely to represent a technical artifact of the sequencing pipeline. The authors suggested that the approach could potentially be extended to other disease states and immunological phenotypes. Because counts were too low, 15 to 20 rarely observed V segments, including chromosome 9 orphons, were excluded from the earlier analysis of under 650 of the donors. Immune exposure information for the cohort was limited to CMV serostatus. Most TCR sequences were observed very rarely across donors, whereas some public TCRs were present in many individuals. Specific HLA alleles were associated with roughly 17,000 TCR beta sequences at a false discovery rate of 0.05 in a later analysis. Several of the top co-occurrence clusters appeared to be linked to parvovirus B19, influenza, CMV and Epstein-Barr virus, according to a later analysis. A total of 150 to 200 TCR beta chains were listed by the study as associated with cytomegalovirus. Because HLA typing was missing for some donors at each locus, association tests included only the typed subset. Presence/absence analyses assumed roughly uniform sequencing depth across donors, an assumption that may not hold. An earlier analysis of approximately 600 of the donors showed that most TCR beta V segments appeared in productive rearrangements either about 90% or about 30% of the time, which broadly matched IMGT annotations.

As to this clone: Its antigen target is currently unknown. Qualities for individual bases were not recorded, and no much larger clone is one base off.

Its CDR3 holds 16 amino acids, cysteine through phenylalanine. Kept here is only the CDR3 DNA, which spans 48 bases and is read in frame from base 1. The germline V gene encodes CDR1 SGHKS and CDR2 YYEKEE (reference sequence). V lost 5 bases and J lost 0 bases, and the count of bases not matched to a germline gene is 8. The library was made by the immunoSEQ multiplex PCR assay. For the multiplex PCR, a mixture combining 60 forward primers for TCR Vbeta segments and 13 reverse primers for TCR Jbeta segments was used. Amplification of the CDR3 region of rearranged TCR beta genes was performed with a multiplex PCR assay on genomic DNA. On the Illumina HiSeq System, the amplified TCR beta libraries were sequenced as 87-base-pair reads. The study's own analysis went as follows. Across the roughly 640 repertoires, a later analysis counted roughly 84 million unique TCR beta chains, some 11 million of which were shared by at least two donors. To remove PCR and sequencing errors, raw reads were error-corrected and collapsed into unique sequences using a nearest-neighbor algorithm that merged closely related sequences. To assign V, D and J gene segments, CDR3 sequences were aligned to IMGT reference sequences. For a sequence to be retained, a match of at least six nucleotides was required to both a V gene segment and a J gene segment. Rearrangements were classified as productive when the CDR3 lacked stop codons and remained in frame with V and J, and all other rearrangements were classified as non-productive. CDR3 was defined according to IMGT convention as the region running from the second conserved V-encoded cysteine to the conserved J-encoded phenylalanine. The earlier analysis of 500 to 650 of the donors excluded any sequence lacking an unambiguous match to a single V gene segment. In an earlier analysis of some 590 of the donors, a V segment was called functional when productive rearrangements were above 56.7%, and segregating when the standard deviation between donors exceeded 5%. To diagnose cytomegalovirus status from the catalog of TCR beta chain sequences, a statistical classification framework was built. In a later analysis, V and J genes were assigned by comparing TCR nucleotide sequences against IMGT/GENE-DB human TR gene sequences. Using the TCRdist pipeline, a later analysis assigned CDR3 sequences along with most-parsimonious VDJ recombination scenarios. In a later analysis, every TCR beta chain was defined by the combination of its CDR3 amino acid sequence and its V-gene family, and reads without a unique V-gene family were dropped. As a way to deal with suspected cross-contamination and a sequencing artifact, a later analysis dropped over 550 nucleotide sequences that were highly shared and had low generation probability. In a later analysis, a clonal expansion index for each public chain was calculated from normalized within-repertoire ranks of inferred template counts. A later analysis computed generation probabilities with a VDJ recombination model fitted to out-of-frame rearrangements, and checked the results against IGoR. Hypergeometric tests were used in a later analysis to score TCR-TCR, TCR-HLA and TCR-CMV co-occurrence, with a repertoire-size bias correction applied to the TCR pairs. To estimate false discovery rates, a later analysis permuted the HLA or CMV assignments 20 times. In a later analysis, co-occurring TCRs were grouped using DBSCAN, with TCRdist sequence similarity added in when clustering inside HLA-allele-positive subsets. Repertoires with fewer than 30,000 or more than 120,000 public chains were left out of co-occurrence clustering, as were four to six repertoires with anomalous nucleotide sharing. TCRdb carries this immuneACCESS record with in-frame sequences only. Its versions omit some clonotypes, under half of them owing to an unresolved V gene in the studies checked, with the rest unexplained. The V and J calls and clone size are taken from that table; D and trimming were inferred from the DNA. The sample table shows 200,000 to 250,000 clones, and around 79% are seen once. The ten biggest clones cover around 2% of the sample.

The cohort comprised 670 or so healthy bone marrow donors. All cohort members were sampled while nominally healthy, although unrecorded immune exposures were likely present. The donor tested CMV seronegative, placing the donor among the roughly 350 seronegative members of the cohort. A peripheral blood sample was provided by each donor, and peripheral blood mononuclear cells were used for TCR beta sequencing. The Qiagen DNeasy Blood Extraction Kit was used to extract genomic DNA from the blood cell samples. Rearrangement joined TRBV5-5 to TRBJ1-5; 7 of the junction bases match TRBD1. The sequencing sample was made of PBMCs. This TCR was sampled from a man between 18 and 29 years old in good health and CMV-seronegative. DNA sequence: TGTGCCAGCAGTTTAGGGACAGTCTATAGCAATCAGCCCCAGCATTTT. It codes for CASSLGTVYSNQPQHF.